This T cell receptor beta chain originates from a study of blood T cell repertoires in COVID-19. In the original analysis: For nucleated cells, counts were estimated from reference gene primer amplification. The data were produced by immunoSEQ multiplex PCR, yet TCRdb's version contains in-frame clones alone and is incomplete. From that table come the V and J calls and clone size; the DNA was used to work out D and trimming. The data contain approximately 300,000 clones, 70% to 90% of them singletons. CDR1 and CDR2 (germline): MNHEY, SMNVEV (reference sequence). V was clipped by 5 bases and J by 1 base, with 9 bases between them. The CDR3 length is 13 residues.

Material for sequencing was PBMCs or T cells enriched from blood (not recorded which). The sequence was obtained from a woman in her thirties who had recovered from COVID-19. V is TRBV27 and J is TRBJ2-7; weak D call: TRBD2 (6 bases). CDR3 DNA: TGTGCCAGCAGTGACGGGGGTTCCTACGAGCAGTACTTC. It specifies CASSDGGSYEQYF.